This TCR beta chain is from a study of blood T cell repertoires in COVID-19 (TCRdb year 2020). Looking at the study overall: Collaborator samples came from the United States, Italy and Spain and covered acute and convalescent phases of COVID-19. The material from the prospective study consisted of cDNA or gDNA derived from T cells, B-cell-depleted T cells, or PBMCs. The dataset comprised deeply sampled blood TCRbeta repertoires from subjects exposed to, actively infected with, or recovered from COVID-19. The repertoires were made available in a free public database intended to serve as a resource for research on the immune response to SARS-CoV-2. The samples were drawn from two sources: the first 160 participants of the ongoing ImmuneRACE study, and about 1,300 subjects contributed by 6 global collaborators. Nearly every sample came with metadata listing a de-identified subject ID, COVID-19 status, age in years and sex. Where available, HLA class I and class II types were obtained from metadata supplied by the sample provider rather than from assay-based typing.

TCRbeta CDR3 regions were amplified from genomic DNA using the immunoSEQ Assay, a bias-controlled multiplex PCR. The source study handled its data this way. The number of nucleated cells in each sample was estimated from the amplification of reference gene primers within the assay. To quantify the absolute abundance of each unique TCRbeta CDR3 rearrangement, sequence reads were collapsed and filtered. Productive Simpson clonality was computed per sample as the square root of Simpson's diversity index over productive rearrangements. TCRdb's version of the immuneACCESS table is confined to in-frame rearrangements and falls short of the full clone set. An unresolved V gene accounts for under half of the shortfall where checked; the remainder is of unknown origin. The DNA was the basis for D and trimming; V, J and clone size are from that table. A total of roughly 90,000 clones appear in this sample, 70% to 90% of them only once. The ten largest clones capture approximately 2.8% of the sample.

Results the study describes overall, beyond this receptor: The amount of clinical and demographic metadata varied by source and participant and was provided uncurated.

The V end gives up 4 bases and the J end 6 bases, leaving 12 bases in the junction not matched to a gene. The CDR3 has 15 amino acids, counting the end cysteine and phenylalanine. Only CDR3 DNA remains: 45 bases, in frame from the first base. Via the germline V gene, CDR1 is SQVTM and CDR2 ANQGSEA. At one collaborating source in Seattle, patients were enrolled during active infection and were followed longitudinally through the course of disease. Whole blood was collected in K2EDTA tubes by collaborating institutions according to the institutions' own protocols. For TCRbeta analysis, collaborators shipped samples as frozen whole blood, isolated PBMCs, or DNA extracted from either of those sample types. Points on this clone: The specificity of this receptor is unknown. Base qualities are not recorded, but no much larger clone differs from it by a single base.

This receptor was obtained from a woman older than 75 with COVID-19, enrolled during active disease. The V and J segments used are TRBV29-1 and TRBJ2-7; 10 junctional bases match TRBD2. What was sequenced was peripheral blood. CDR3 loop: CSVGFSAAGGSEQYF. The DNA reads TGCAGCGTTGGATTCAGTGCAGCGGGAGGGTCCGAGCAGTACTTC.